A single count supports the clone carrying this TCR beta chain. Its antigen remains unidentified. The data are from a study of regulatory T cells in long-lasting Graves disease. Findings and limits, study-wide: Repertoires from persistent disease leaned toward TRBV28, TRBJ1-2 and TRBJ2-5.

Unmatched junction bases numbered 3, after V lost 7 bases and J lost 1 base. CDR1 and CDR2 (germline): SGHVS, FQNEAQ. CDR3 length: 14 amino acids. The time point was: newly diagnosed GD, antithyroid drugs for less than 3 months. Preparation of the TCR library used RNA extracted from PBMCs. Arm-PCR with iRepertoire HTBI primers amplified the CDR3 regions for these TCR beta libraries. TCRdb reanalysed the multiplex PCR reads using MiXCR and keeps one entry per CDR3 protein. There are about 610,000 distinct CDR3 sequences in the sample; about 16% occur only once, and more than 10% lies in the top ten. This sample also belongs to another study, concerning T cells in Graves' hyperthyroidism and ophthalmopathy. That work adds: Patients counted as stable if ophthalmopathy did not develop within 18 months. Most thyroid clonotypes that were expanded above 0.001 also turned up in blood.

This sequence joins TRBV7-8 and TRBJ1-4, with 7 bases lining up with TRBD1. The source material was peripheral blood mononuclear cells (PBMCs), sampled at new diagnosis, from a patient treated with antithyroid drugs. The TCR was taken from a man in his late teens or twenties with Graves disease. CDR3 in amino acids: CASKRQGTNEKLFF. For the CDR3, the DNA is TGTGCCAGCAAACGACAGGGAACTAATGAAAAACTGTTTTTT. Full variable domain (rest looked up from reference TRBV7-8 and TRBJ1-4): GAGVSQSPRYKVAKRGQDVALRCDPISGHVSLFWYQQALGQGPEFLTYFQNEAQLDKSGLPSDRFFAERPEGSVSTLKIQRTQQEDSAVYLCASKRQGTNEKLFFGSGTQLSVL.